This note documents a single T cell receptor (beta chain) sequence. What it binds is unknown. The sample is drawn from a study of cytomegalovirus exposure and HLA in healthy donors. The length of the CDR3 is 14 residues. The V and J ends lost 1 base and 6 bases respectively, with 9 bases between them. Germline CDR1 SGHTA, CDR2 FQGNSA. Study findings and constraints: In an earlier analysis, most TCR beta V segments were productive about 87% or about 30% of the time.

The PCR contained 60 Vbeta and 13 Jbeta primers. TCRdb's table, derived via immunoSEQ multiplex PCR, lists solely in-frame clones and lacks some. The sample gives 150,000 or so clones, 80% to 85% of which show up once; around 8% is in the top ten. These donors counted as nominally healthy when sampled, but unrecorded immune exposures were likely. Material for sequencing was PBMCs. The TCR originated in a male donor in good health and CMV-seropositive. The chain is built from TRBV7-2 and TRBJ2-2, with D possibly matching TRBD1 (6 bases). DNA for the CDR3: TGTGCCAGCAGCTTAGAGTGGGGGCCCGGGGAGCTGTTTTTT. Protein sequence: CASSLEWGPGELFF. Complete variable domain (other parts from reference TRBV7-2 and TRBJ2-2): GAGVSQSPSNKVTEKGKDVELRCDPISGHTALYWYRQSLGQGLEFLIYFQGNSAPDKSGLPSDRFSAERTGGSVSTLTIQRTQQEDSAVYLCASSLEWGPGELFFGEGSRLTVL.